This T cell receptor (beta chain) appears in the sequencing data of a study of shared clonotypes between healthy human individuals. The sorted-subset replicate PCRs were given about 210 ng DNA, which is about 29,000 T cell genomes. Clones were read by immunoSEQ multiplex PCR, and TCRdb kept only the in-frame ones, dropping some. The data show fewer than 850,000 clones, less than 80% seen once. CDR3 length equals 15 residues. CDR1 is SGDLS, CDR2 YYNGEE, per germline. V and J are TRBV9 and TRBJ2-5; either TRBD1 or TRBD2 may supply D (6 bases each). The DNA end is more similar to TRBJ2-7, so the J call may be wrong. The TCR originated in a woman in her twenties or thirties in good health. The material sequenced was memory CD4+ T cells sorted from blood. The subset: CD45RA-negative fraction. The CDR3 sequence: CASSVSGGRQVEQYF. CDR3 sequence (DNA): TGTGCCAGCAGCGTATCCGGGGGTCGACAGGTCGAGCAGTACTTC.